The sequence of this T cell receptor (beta chain) was determined in a study of blood T cell repertoires in COVID-19. About the research overall: There were acute and convalescent COVID-19 samples, and they came from the United States, Italy and Spain. T cells, B-cell-depleted T cells, or PBMCs supplied cDNA or gDNA.

Germline CDR1 is LNHDA and CDR2 is SQIVND (reference sequence). V shed 6 bases and J 8 bases; nucleotides not matched to a gene: 10. The CDR3 consists of 15 residues. In the original workflow: The assay estimated nucleated cells by amplifying reference gene primers. The protocol was immunoSEQ multiplex PCR, while the TCRdb copy is restricted to in-frame clones and leaves out a portion. The V and J calls and the clone size are those of that table, but D and trimming were determined from the DNA. The sample comprises fewer than 120,000 clones, less than 75% of which are singletons, and under 10% rests with the top ten.

The receptor was derived from a woman aged 55-75 years with acute or convalescent COVID-19. Sequenced input: peripheral blood. The J gene is TRBJ2-1, the V gene TRBV19; 10 bases align to TRBD2. CDR3 in amino acids: CASRSSGGAFDEQFF. The DNA of the CDR3 is TGTGCCAGTAGATCGAGCGGGGGGGCTTTCGATGAGCAGTTCTTC. Together with reference TRBV19 and TRBJ2-1, the CDR3 gives the full variable domain: DGGITQSPKYLFRKEGQNVTLSCEQNLNHDAMYWYRQDPGQGLRLIYYSQIVNDFQKGDIAEGYSVSREKKESFPLTVTSAQKNPTAFYLCASRSSGGAFDEQFFGPGTRLTVL.